This T cell receptor beta chain is drawn from a study of T cell responses to AZD1222 COVID-19 vaccine. Study observations and caveats: Of the AZD1222 recipients, only six were seropositive at baseline. Within unmutated variant regions lay the reported targets of nearly half of spike-specific TCRs.

This clone appeared once. Its antigen is as yet unknown. The CDR3 contains 15 residues. V was cut by 6 bases and J by 6 bases, with 20 bases left in between. Germline V CDR1 and CDR2: MNHEY, SMNVEV (reference sequence). Using immunoSEQ multiplex PCR, the repertoire was profiled, and TCRdb retains in-frame clones only, with some absent. Altogether about 130,000 clones are present, 93% being singletons, with the ten largest covering roughly 0.91%. The J gene is TRBJ1-2, the V gene TRBV27, with D perhaps matching TRBD1 (6 bases). The TCR comes from an adult in good health. The sample consisted of peripheral blood, taken on day 0 of AZD1222 vaccination. As DNA, the CDR3 is TGTGCCAGCAGCCCCCGAGGGGGGGCGAAGGATGGCTACACCTTC. Protein sequence: CASSPRGGAKDGYTF.